The present entry profiles one TCR beta chain with its context. TCRdb keeps only in-frame clones here, not all; method: immunoSEQ multiplex PCR. The table records 75,000 to 95,000 clones, more than 85% of them present only once. The sample belongs to a study of T cell changes during pregnancy in multiple sclerosis. The germline CDR1 and CDR2 sequences are SNHLY and FYNNEI. V gave up 6 bases and J gave up 3 bases; unmatched junction bases: 9. This CDR3 has 15 residues. This TCR was sampled from a female donor with multiple sclerosis, enrolled in a pregnancy study. This sample comprised peripheral blood, obtained in the first trimester of pregnancy. The chain is built from TRBV2 and TRBJ2-3; TRBD1 aligns across 7 bases. CDR3 in amino acids: CASRVQGIPTDTQYF. DNA of the CDR3: TGTGCCAGCAGGGTACAGGGGATCCCGACAGATACGCAGTATTTT.